The 15 T cell receptor beta chains below come from one sample, sequenced in a study of T cells in Graves' hyperthyroidism and ophthalmopathy. TCR beta CDR3 regions were amplified from RNA. HTBI primers were the set used in a first-round RT-PCR of the TCR CDR3. Using its own MiXCR run on the multiplex PCR reads, TCRdb lists one record per CDR3 protein. The sample consists of roughly 720,000 distinct CDR3 sequences, 17% of them appearing once. Sequenced input: blood. The source is a man in his forties or fifties with Graves' hyperthyroidism.

J is TRBJ2-2 and V is TRBV29-1; D remains ambiguous. Per the germline V gene, CDR1 is SQVTM and CDR2 is ANQGSEA. This CDR3 is built from 12 residues. V lost 7 bases and J 1 base, leaving 7 bases between the germline ends. The CDR3 here is CSADGNTGELFF. The CDR3 DNA reads as TGCAGCGCTGATGGGAACACCGGGGAGCTGTTTTTT.

This clonotype was seen only a few times. V gene TRBV6-1 combines with J gene TRBJ2-1; TRBD2 agrees at 7 bases. J was trimmed by 3 bases and V by 7 bases; bases with no gene match: 9. Germline assignment: CDR1 MNHNS and CDR2 SASEGT. The CDR3 runs to 15 residues. CDR3 bases: TGTGCCAGCACGCTGGGGGGGTCCCTCTACAATGAGCAGTTCTTC. It yields the protein CASTLGGSLYNEQFF.

CDR3 loop: CASSGGGGRANYGYTF. The CDR3 DNA sequence: TGTGCCAGCAGCGGGGGTGGAGGTAGGGCCAACTATGGCTACACCTTC. The chain uses TRBV9 and TRBJ1-2; unclear D gene. Trimming shortened V by 3 bases and J by 2 bases, and 17 bases separated the two germline ends. CDR1 and CDR2 (germline): SGDLS, YYNGEE. The CDR3 is 16 residues long.

This clonotype was observed a handful of times. J is TRBJ2-1 and V is TRBV2; 8 positions agree with TRBD2. V trimming: 6 bases; J trimming: 2 bases; junction bases outside the gene matches: 9. Germline CDR1 and CDR2: SNHLY and FYNNEI. This CDR3 has 16 residues. The CDR3 reads CASRSGGGRAYNEQFF. The CDR3 nucleotides read TGTGCCAGCAGGAGCGGGGGAGGCCGGGCCTACAATGAGCAGTTCTTC.

The CDR3 is CASLARGAVYNEQFF. The CDR3 DNA reads TGTGCCAGCCTAGCAAGGGGAGCGGTCTACAATGAGCAGTTCTTC. J is TRBJ2-1 and V is TRBV12-3 or TRBV12-4, with D tentatively TRBD1 or TRBD2 (5 bases each). This CDR3 contains 15 residues. V lost 8 bases and J 3 bases, leaving 17 bases between the germline ends.

This clonotype has at least ten counts. The J gene is TRBJ2-2, the V gene TRBV7-3; D might be TRBD2 (5 bases). The CDR3 covers 17 residues. Germline V CDR1 and CDR2: SGHTA, FQGTGA. Trimming stripped 1 base from V and 0 bases from J, with 12 bases between. The CDR3 loop reads CASSLIGGRSNTGELFF. The CDR3 DNA reads TGTGCCAGCAGCTTAATCGGCGGGCGGTCGAACACCGGGGAGCTGTTTTTT.

In this sample, this clonotype turned up many times. The rearrangement uses TRBV28 and TRBJ1-2; D uncertain. This CDR3 comprises 16 residues. Trimming shortened V by 10 bases and J by 5 bases, and 26 bases separated the two germline ends. Germline-derived CDR1 and CDR2 are MDHEN and SYDVKM. The CDR3 coding sequence is TGTGCCATCACGTCCTTCGGAGGCAGGAACTTATATGGCTACACCTTC. Translating it yields CAITSFGGRNLYGYTF.

The chain recombines TRBV5-5 with TRBJ2-6; the match to TRBD1 covers 8 bases. Germline CDR1 and CDR2: SGHKS and YYEKEE (reference sequence). V lost 4 bases, J lost 0 bases, and 6 bases stayed unmatched. This CDR3 comprises 17 residues. The CDR3 DNA reads as TGTGCCAGCAGCATCCGGGACAGGAGCTCTGGGGCCAACGTCCTGACTTTC. It codes for CASSIRDRSSGANVLTF.

This clonotype was picked up a small number of times. The chain uses TRBV28 and TRBJ2-3, with unresolved D. With 5 bases removed from V and 7 bases from J, the gap between germline ends came to 25 bases. The CDR3 runs 17 residues. Germline V gene data show CDR1 as MDHEN and CDR2 as SYDVKM. The CDR3 DNA reads TGTGCCAGCAGTACATCCCGGGCTCTTGGCGACGTTCATACGCAGTATTTT. It translates to CASSTSRALGDVHTQYF.

The rearrangement links TRBV24-1 to TRBJ2-6, with D possibly being TRBD1 or TRBD2 (5 bases each). CDR3 length: 18 amino acids. Germline V CDR1 and CDR2: KGHDR, SFDVKD. Trimming left V 8 bases short and J 0 bases short, with 19 bases between. DNA of the CDR3: TGTGCCACCACTTCGGGACGAACGGCGAGCTCTGGGGCCAACGTCCTGACTTTC. It codes for CATTSGRTASSGANVLTF.

The chain uses TRBV7-2 and TRBJ2-3; D is perhaps TRBD2 (5 bases). V was clipped by 1 base and J by 6 bases, with 20 bases between them. This CDR3 is 17 amino acids long. CDR1 and CDR2 (germline): SGHTA, FQGNSA. The CDR3 is CASSLGSAAVGEDTQYF. CDR3 sequence (DNA): TGTGCCAGCAGCTTAGGGAGCGCAGCGGTTGGGGAGGATACGCAGTATTTT.

With respect to this clonotype: A much larger clone sits a single nucleotide away, making a read error possible. The J gene is TRBJ2-1, the V gene TRBV5-6, with 10 bases identical to TRBD2. V shed 6 bases, J shed 4 bases, and the junction held 7 bases outside the gene matches. The CDR3 is 15 amino acids. The germline CDR1 and CDR2 sequences are SGHDT and YYEEEE. The CDR3 sequence is CASTFGLAAYNEQFF. The CDR3 DNA is TGTGCCAGCACCTTTGGACTAGCGGCTTACAATGAGCAGTTCTTC.

This clonotype was found a few times. J is TRBJ1-2 and V is TRBV19, with 9 bases fitting TRBD1. V shed 5 bases and J 4 bases; nucleotides not matched to a gene: 8. Germline V CDR1 and CDR2: LNHDA, SQIVND (reference sequence). This CDR3 is built from 15 residues. The CDR3 spells CASSPAGTGSYGYTF. CDR3 nucleotides: TGTGCCAGTAGTCCTGCCGGGACAGGGAGCTATGGCTACACCTTC.

This clonotype occurred many times. The chain uses TRBV12-3 or TRBV12-4 and TRBJ1-2; D is unclear. This CDR3 contains 14 residues. V lost 4 bases and J lost 0, with 9 bases in between. The CDR3 nucleotides read TGTGCCAGCAGTTACGGAGCGGCTAACTATGGCTACACCTTC. It is translated as CASSYGAANYGYTF.

The sample holds many counts of this clonotype. The gene calls are TRBV27 and TRBJ2-5; TRBD2 is a possible D gene (5 bases). The CDR3 is 14 amino acids. V lost 7 bases, J lost 2 bases, and 14 bases lay in between. The germline CDR1 and CDR2 sequences are MNHEY and SMNVEV (reference sequence). The CDR3 loop reads CASKSGLGQETQYF. The CDR3 DNA reads as TGTGCCAGCAAGTCAGGACTGGGGCAAGAGACCCAGTACTTC.